This T cell receptor (beta chain) was sequenced for a study of identifying expanded T cells in peripheral blood. Regarding the study as a whole: Across healthy donors, higher total template counts meant significantly greater approximately 2-week count variance. Differentially abundant clones: around 1.2 between replicates, around 16 at around 14 days, 18 to 20 at four.

With regard to this clone: The antigen remains undetermined.

Sequencing used immunoSEQ multiplex PCR; TCRdb keeps in-frame clones, though not all of them. The data contain more than 45,000 clones, over 85% of them seen just once; the ten biggest clones take up 3.5% to 4.5%. Germline values: CDR1 MNHEY, CDR2 SMNVEV (reference sequence). The CDR3 consists of 14 residues. The V gene lost 0 bases and the J gene lost 8 bases, with 11 bases spanning the gap. This chain links TRBV27 with TRBJ1-5; the D is unclear. The origin of this receptor is a person between 18 and 69 years old in good health. The sequencing sample was made of blood. CDR3 residues: CASSLSIRGEPQHF. As DNA, the CDR3 is TGTGCCAGCAGTTTATCGATTCGGGGAGAGCCCCAGCATTTT.